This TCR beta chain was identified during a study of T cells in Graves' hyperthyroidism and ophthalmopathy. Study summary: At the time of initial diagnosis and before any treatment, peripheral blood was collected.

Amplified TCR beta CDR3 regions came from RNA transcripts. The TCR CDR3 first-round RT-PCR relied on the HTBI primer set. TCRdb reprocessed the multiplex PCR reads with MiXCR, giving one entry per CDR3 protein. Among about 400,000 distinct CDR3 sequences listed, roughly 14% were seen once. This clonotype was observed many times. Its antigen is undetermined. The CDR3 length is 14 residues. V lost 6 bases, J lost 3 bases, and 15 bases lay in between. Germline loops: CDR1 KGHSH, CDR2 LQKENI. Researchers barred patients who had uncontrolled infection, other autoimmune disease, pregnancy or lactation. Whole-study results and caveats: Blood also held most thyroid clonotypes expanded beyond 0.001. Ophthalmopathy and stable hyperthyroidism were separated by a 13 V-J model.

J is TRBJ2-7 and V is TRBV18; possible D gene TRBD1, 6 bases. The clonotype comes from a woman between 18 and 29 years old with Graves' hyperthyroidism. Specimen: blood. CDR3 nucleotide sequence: TGTGCCAGCTCCCAGGGACATCTTCTCTACGAGCAGTACTTC. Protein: CASSQGHLLYEQYF.